The 8 T cell receptor beta chains below were found in one sample sequenced in a study of post-analysis software for immune sequencing data. Study results and limitations: Among roughly five TRBV segments more frequent in patients than controls were TRBV5-6, TRBV5-1 and TRBV20-1.

Their target antigens are unknown. TCR beta libraries were prepared from cDNA with unique molecular identifiers. MiXCR was run by TCRdb on the PCR reads, yielding one entry per CDR3 protein. This table has 600,000 to 700,000 distinct CDR3 sequences, approximately 59% appearing once. Sequencing was carried out using blood. These receptors were taken from a girl aged 2-10 years with multiple sclerosis.

The count of this clonotype is one. The V and J genes are TRBV27 and TRBJ2-3, with 9 nucleotides matching TRBD1. Germline V gene sequence: CDR1 MNHEY, CDR2 SMNVEV (reference sequence). This CDR3 comprises 15 residues. Trimming took 8 bases from V and 3 from J; bases not matched to a gene: 9. Written as DNA, the CDR3 is TGTGCCAGCGGATCAACAGGGGGCTTAACAGATACGCAGTATTTT. Its translation is CASGSTGGLTDTQYF.

The V call is TRBV29-1, the J call TRBJ2-5; TRBD1 matches at 7 bases. The V and J ends lost 8 bases and 4 bases, in that order; junction bases with no gene match: 4. Looked up from germline, CDR1 is SQVTM and CDR2 is ANQGSEA. CDR3 length: 11 residues. The CDR3 region is CSLRQGETQYF. CDR3 DNA: TGCAGCCTGAGACAGGGAGAGACCCAGTACTTC. Supplemented by reference TRBV29-1 and TRBJ2-5, the full variable domain reads SAVISQKPSRDICQRGTSLTIQCQVDSQVTMMFWYRQQPGQSLTLIATANQGSEATYESGFVIDKFPISRPNLTFSTLTVSNMSPEDSSIYLCSLRQGETQYFGPGTRLLVL.

This sequence joins TRBV27 and TRBJ1-2; D uncertain. Trimming took 3 bases from V and 4 from J, leaving 12 bases between them. The CDR3 contains 14 residues. Germline CDR1 is MNHEY and CDR2 is SMNVEV (reference sequence). Here the CDR3 reads CASSFLPEIYGYTF. The CDR3 bases are TGTGCCAGCAGTTTTCTTCCGGAAATCTATGGCTACACCTTC.

The chain uses TRBV24-1 and TRBJ1-5; the match to TRBD1 covers 11 bases. Germline loops: CDR1 KGHDR, CDR2 SFDVKD. CDR3 length: 18 amino acids. The J segment lost 1 base and the V segment lost 2 bases, leaving 6 bases of the junction unmatched. CDR3 residues: CATSDSPGQGESNQPQHF. The CDR3 nucleotides read TGTGCCACCAGTGATTCCCCGGGACAGGGGGAGAGCAATCAGCCCCAGCATTTT.

The chain links TRBV29-1 to TRBJ2-6; D is unresolved. Trimming removed 0 bases from V and 4 bases from J, with 7 bases in between. CDR1 SQVTM and CDR2 ANQGSEA come from the germline V gene. This CDR3 region has 14 residues. Here the CDR3 reads CSVEDTGGANVLTF. CDR3 bases: TGCAGCGTTGAAGATACTGGAGGGGCCAACGTCCTGACTTTC.

The gene calls are TRBV10-3 and TRBJ2-7; the match to TRBD2 covers 15 bases. V was clipped by 3 bases and J by 5 bases; unmatched bases: 5. Germline CDR1 ENHRY, CDR2 SYGVKD. The CDR3 has 16 residues. The CDR3 protein is CAISDTGTSGRNEQYF. The CDR3 coding sequence is TGTGCCATCAGTGACACCGGGACTAGCGGGAGGAACGAGCAGTACTTC.

Concerning this clonotype itself: The junction departs from germline at one end; a sequencing error may be responsible. The J gene is TRBJ2-1, the V gene TRBV9; perhaps D is TRBD1 or TRBD2 (5 bases each). Germline CDR1 and CDR2: SGDLS and YYNGEE. The CDR3 runs to 13 residues. The CDR3 nucleotides are TGTGCCTGCAGCGTACAACTGGGGGATGAGCAGTTCTTC. Translated: CACSVQLGDEQFF.

V gene TRBV6-2 or TRBV6-3 combines with J gene TRBJ2-5; D might be TRBD2 (7 bases). The CDR3 contains 15 residues. Germline V gene sequence: CDR1 MNHEY, CDR2 SVGEGT. V gave up 0 bases and J gave up 4 bases, with 12 bases separating them. This CDR3 reads CASSYSMAGAETQYF. The CDR3 DNA follows: TGTGCCAGCAGTTACTCGATGGCGGGGGCAGAGACCCAGTACTTC.